This is a list of T cell receptor beta chains from one sample in a study of human T cells and chemical hapten exposure. Each CDR3 protein gets one entry after TCRdb re-called the RACE reads with MiXCR. The sample shows tens of thousands of distinct CDR3 sequences, about 10% of them seen only once. The sample consisted of whole blood, taken in connection with sensitization to the hapten diphenylcyclopropenone (DPC). All receptors come from a woman between 45 and 60 years old with alopecia areata. Some clones in this sample may be carry-over from other donors' samples. CDR3s include the opening cysteine and the closing phenylalanine or tryptophan. D genes are given only for firm matches. Rows may omit the clone size; those that give it use once, few, many or a size class.

TRBV6-2/TRBV6-3	TRBJ2-1	TRBD2	.	TGTGCCAGCAGTCGACTAGCGGTGGCCTACAATGAGCAGTTCTTC	CASSRLAVAYNEQFF
TRBV29-1	TRBJ2-6	.	many	TGCAGCGTAGATACAGGGAGTGGGGCCAACGTCCTGACTTTC	CSVDTGSGANVLTF
TRBV9	TRBJ2-7	.	.	TGTGCCAGCAGCGTAGGGACGGAACTTTACGAGCAGTACTTC	CASSVGTELYEQYF
TRBV11-2	TRBJ1-1	.	.	TGTGCCAGCAGCATAGGTAGTTTGGGCACTGAAGCTTTCTTT	CASSIGSLGTEAFF
TRBV10-3	TRBJ2-3	TRBD1	.	TGTGCCACCTTGGACAGGGACACAGATACGCAGTATTTT	CATLDRDTDTQYF
TRBV6-6	TRBJ2-7	.	.	TGTGCCAGCAGTTACTCGGTAAACGCTGGGAAATACGAGCAGTACTTC	CASSYSVNAGKYEQYF
TRBV28	TRBJ1-1	TRBD1	.	TGTGCCAGCAGTTCACAGGGGCCGAACACTGAAGCTTTCTTT	CASSSQGPNTEAFF
TRBV5-5	TRBJ2-1	.	few	TGTGCCAGCAGCTTGGAGAACAATGAGCAGTTCTTC	CASSLENNEQFF
TRBV27	TRBJ2-1	.	many	TGTGCCAGCGCGTCGGGAAGCTCCTACAATGAGCAGTTCTTC	CASASGSSYNEQFF
TRBV27	TRBJ2-1	.	.	TGTGCCAGCAGTTTATACGGGTTTATGGGGGGCTCCCCCTCCTACAATGAGCAGTTCTTC	CASSLYGFMGGSPSYNEQFF
TRBV20-1	TRBJ2-1	.	.	TGCAGTGCTATACACGGGACATTAGGTGTGCAGTTCTTC	CSAIHGTLGVQFF
TRBV7-2	TRBJ2-7	TRBD2	many	TGTGCCAGCAGCTTGGCGGGGGGGCAAAATTACGAGCAGTACTTC	CASSLAGGQNYEQYF
TRBV28	TRBJ2-7	.	many	TGTGCCAGCAGTACCTCGCCACTAGTTCCCTACGAGCAGTACTTC	CASSTSPLVPYEQYF
TRBV28	TRBJ1-5	TRBD1	few	TGTGCCAGCAGTTTCAGGGGGACCCAGCCCCAGCATTTT	CASSFRGTQPQHF
TRBV6-5	TRBJ2-7	.	many	TGTGCCAGCAGAACGGGTCAAAAAGGCTCTTGGGAGCAGTACTTC	CASRTGQKGSWEQYF
TRBV7-6	TRBJ1-1	.	.	TGTGCCAGCAGCTCGGGACTGTCTGAAGCTTTCTTT	CASSSGLSEAFF
TRBV11-2	TRBJ2-7	.	many	TGTGCCAGCAGCCCGACGTTTGGCAGCTCCTACGAGCAGTACTTC	CASSPTFGSSYEQYF
TRBV29-1	TRBJ2-6	.	many	TGCAGCGTTGAAGATCCCGGATCTGGGGCCAACGTCCTGACTTTC	CSVEDPGSGANVLTF
TRBV7-2	TRBJ2-3	TRBD1	few	TGTGCCAGCAGCCCACCGGGACAGGGTAAACATACGCAGTATTTT	CASSPPGQGKHTQYF
TRBV28	TRBJ1-5	.	few	TGTGCCAGCAAAGCAGCTAATCAGCCCCAGCATTTT	CASKAANQPQHF
TRBV10-3	TRBJ2-2	.	few	TGTGCCATCAGTGAGGGGGCGGGGTTTTCTACCGGGGAGCTGTTTTTT	CAISEGAGFSTGELFF
TRBV24-1	TRBJ2-1	TRBD2	few	TGTGCCACCAGTGATTCGTGGACTAGCGGGCCAATGATTTCCTACAATGAGCAGTTCTTC	CATSDSWTSGPMISYNEQFF
TRBV6-5	TRBJ1-1	.	.	TGTGCCAGCAGTCGGGCGGACTCGAACACTGAAGCTTTCTTT	CASSRADSNTEAFF
TRBV2	TRBJ2-2	.	many	TGTGCCAGCAGGGTGGGGAGCACCGGGGAGCTGTTTTTT	CASRVGSTGELFF